Listed below are T cell receptor beta chains from one sample, sequenced in a study of cytomegalovirus exposure and HLA in healthy donors. Produced via immunoSEQ multiplex PCR; TCRdb's table is partial and in-frame only. The sample holds approximately 90,000 clones, around 80% seen once. The material sequenced was PBMCs. Receptors originate from a man aged 35 to 55 in good health and CMV-seronegative. CDR3s include the opening cysteine and the closing phenylalanine or tryptophan. D genes are given only for firm matches. Expanded clones get a size class; other rows say once, few or many, or leave the size out.

TRBJ2-7	TRBD2	NA	TRBV5-1	TGCGCCAGCAGCTTTACTAGCGGGAGGGTAGGTTCTCGAGCCTACGAGCAGTACTTC	CASSFTSGRVGSRAYEQYF
TRBJ1-6	TRBD1	NA	TRBV6-5	TGTGCCAGCAGTTCGGGACAGACCTTTTCACCCCTCCACTTT	CASSSGQTFSPLHF
TRBJ1-1	NA	NA	TRBV11-2	TGTGCCAGCAGCTTATCTCTCACTGAAGCTTTCTTT	CASSLSLTEAFF
TRBJ2-2	NA	NA	TRBV10-2	TGCGCCAGCAGTGCGGGAACGGGGGCCGGGGAGCTGTTTTTT	CASSAGTGAGELFF
TRBJ1-1	NA	once	TRBV5-1	TGCGCCAGCAGCCGCGAAAGTGGGGCTGGCGGTCTGACTGAAGCTTTCTTT	CASSRESGAGGLTEAFF
TRBJ1-1	TRBD1	few	TRBV5-1	TGCGCCAGCAGCTGGACAGGGAAGTCCGACACTGAAGCTTTCTTT	CASSWTGKSDTEAFF
TRBJ2-7	NA	NA	TRBV30	TGTGCCTGGACTAGCGAGAACTACGAGCAGTACTTC	CAWTSENYEQYF
TRBJ2-6	TRBD1	NA	TRBV10-2	TGCGCCAGCAGCTCCGGGACAGCACCCTCTGGGGCCAACGTCCTGACTTTC	CASSSGTAPSGANVLTF
TRBJ2-3	TRBD1	NA	TRBV7-9	TGTGCCAGCAGCGCCAGCCAAACTACAGGGGATCGGACAGATACGCAGTATTTT	CASSASQTTGDRTDTQYF
TRBJ2-2	TRBD1	NA	TRBV28	TGTGCCAGCAGTCCTCCCGGGACAGGGAAGACCGGGGAGCTGTTTTTT	CASSPPGTGKTGELFF
TRBJ1-1	TRBD1	NA	TRBV5-4	TGTGCCAGCAGCAGTAAACAGGGGGCGAACACTGAAGCTTTCTTT	CASSSKQGANTEAFF
TRBJ1-3	NA	few	TRBV6-5	TGTGCCAGCAGGCTAGAGGTATCCGGAAACACCATATATTTT	CASRLEVSGNTIYF
TRBJ1-1	NA	NA	TRBV27	TGTGCCAGCAGCAATTTAGTTCCCCAGGGCGAAGCTTTCTTT	CASSNLVPQGEAFF
TRBJ1-1	NA	few	TRBV2	TGTGCCAGCATCTCTACGAACACTGAAGCTTTCTTT	CASISTNTEAFF
TRBJ2-1	NA	NA	TRBV6-1	TGTGCCAGCAGTGAGGGGCTCGATGGCTACAATGAGCAGTTCTTC	CASSEGLDGYNEQFF
TRBJ2-5	NA	NA	TRBV10-3	TGTGCCATCAGTGAGTCCTTTACAGGGAACCAAGAGACCCAGTACTTC	CAISESFTGNQETQYF
TRBJ1-2	NA	NA	TRBV7-2	TGTGCCAGCAGCTTAGTGGGGGCCGGCTATGGCTACACCTTC	CASSLVGAGYGYTF
TRBJ1-1	TRBD1	NA	TRBV19	TGTGCCAGTAGTAAAACGGGGACAGCTAAAGCTTTCTTT	CASSKTGTAKAFF
TRBJ2-7	TRBD1	NA	TRBV5-1	TGCGCCAGCAGCATATGGACAGGTAGCTCCTACGAGCAGTACTTC	CASSIWTGSSYEQYF
TRBJ1-5	TRBD1	NA	TRBV10-3	TGTGCCATCAGTGACACAGGGGGCGCCCGGCAGCCCCAGCATTTT	CAISDTGGARQPQHF
TRBJ1-4	NA	NA	TRBV6-1	TGTGCCAGCGAGATTAATGAAAAACTGTTTTTT	CASEINEKLFF
TRBJ1-5	TRBD1	NA	TRBV19	TGTGCCAGTAGTACCCCATGGGGACAGGCGGATATTAGCAATCAGCCCCAGCATTTT	CASSTPWGQADISNQPQHF
TRBJ2-5	TRBD1	NA	TRBV5-8	TGTGCCAGCAGTCGTATTACAGGGGTCGAGACCCAGTACTTC	CASSRITGVETQYF
TRBJ2-2	TRBD2	NA	TRBV19	TGTGCCAGTAGTGTCAAGCGGGGAGGTATCGGGGAGCTGTTTTTT	CASSVKRGGIGELFF
TRBJ1-2	NA	NA	TRBV5-1	TGCGCCAGCAGCTTGGCAGGGGCGGACTATGGCTACACCTTC	CASSLAGADYGYTF
TRBJ1-1	NA	NA	TRBV4-1	TGCGCCAGCAGCCAAGAAATCCAGGGGTTGGAAGCTTTCTTT	CASSQEIQGLEAFF
TRBJ2-3	NA	NA	TRBV15	TGTGCCACCAGCAGAGATGGTCTACGGAGCACAGATACGCAGTATTTT	CATSRDGLRSTDTQYF
TRBJ2-6	NA	NA	TRBV30	TGTGCGACCAGGGCTGGGGCCAACGTCCTGACTTTC	CATRAGANVLTF
TRBJ1-2	TRBD1	NA	TRBV28	TGTGCCAGCAGTTTAGGGGACAGGGGCTATGGCTACACCTTC	CASSLGDRGYGYTF
TRBJ2-7	TRBD2	NA	TRBV30	TGTGCCTGGAGTGTACAAGCGGGAGGCTCCTACGAGCAGTACTTC	CAWSVQAGGSYEQYF
TRBJ1-4	NA	NA	TRBV6-5	TGTGCCAGCAGTTACGGGGACATTTCTAATGAAAAACTGTTTTTT	CASSYGDISNEKLFF
TRBJ1-4	NA	NA	TRBV4-3	TGCGCCAGCAGCCCCTGGAGGTGGGAAAGCGGTGAAAAACTGTTTTTT	CASSPWRWESGEKLFF
TRBJ2-5	NA	NA	TRBV27	TGTGCCAGCAGTTTATCGGCTTGGGAGACCCAGTACTTC	CASSLSAWETQYF